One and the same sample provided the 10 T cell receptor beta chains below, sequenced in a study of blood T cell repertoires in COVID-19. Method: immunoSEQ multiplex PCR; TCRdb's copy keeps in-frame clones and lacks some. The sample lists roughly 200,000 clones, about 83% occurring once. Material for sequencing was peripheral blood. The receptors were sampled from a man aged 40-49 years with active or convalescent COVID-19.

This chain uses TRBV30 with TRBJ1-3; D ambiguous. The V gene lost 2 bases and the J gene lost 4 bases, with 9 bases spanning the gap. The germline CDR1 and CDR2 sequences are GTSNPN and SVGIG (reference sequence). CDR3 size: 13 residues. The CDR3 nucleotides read TGTGCCTGGAGTATGGGCGCGGGAAACACCATATATTTT. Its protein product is CAWSMGAGNTIYF.

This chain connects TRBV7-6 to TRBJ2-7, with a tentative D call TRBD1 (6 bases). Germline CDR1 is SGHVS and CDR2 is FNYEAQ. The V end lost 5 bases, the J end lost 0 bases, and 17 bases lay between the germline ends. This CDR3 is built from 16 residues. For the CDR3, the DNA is TGTGCCAGCAGCCCTCCTCCAGGGGCAAGCTCCTACGAGCAGTACTTC. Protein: CASSPPPGASSYEQYF.

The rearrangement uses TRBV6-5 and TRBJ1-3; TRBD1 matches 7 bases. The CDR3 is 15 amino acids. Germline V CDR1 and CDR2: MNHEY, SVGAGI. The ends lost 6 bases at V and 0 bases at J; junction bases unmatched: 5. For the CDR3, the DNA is TGTGCCAGCAGCGAGGGACAGAGCTCTGGAAACACCATATATTTT. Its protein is CASSEGQSSGNTIYF.

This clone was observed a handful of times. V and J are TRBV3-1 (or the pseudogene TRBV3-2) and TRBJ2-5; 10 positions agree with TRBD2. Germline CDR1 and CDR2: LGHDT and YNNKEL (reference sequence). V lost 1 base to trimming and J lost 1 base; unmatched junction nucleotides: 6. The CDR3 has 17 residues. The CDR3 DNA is TGTGCCAGCAGCCAAGGTCATGAGCGGGGGGGCCAAGAGACCCAGTACTTC. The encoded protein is CASSQGHERGGQETQYF.

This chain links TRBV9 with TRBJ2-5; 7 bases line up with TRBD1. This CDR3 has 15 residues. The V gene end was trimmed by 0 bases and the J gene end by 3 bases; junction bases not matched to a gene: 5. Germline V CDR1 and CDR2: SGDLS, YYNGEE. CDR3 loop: CASSVDGDREETQYF. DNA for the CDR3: TGTGCCAGCAGCGTAGATGGGGACAGAGAAGAGACCCAGTACTTC. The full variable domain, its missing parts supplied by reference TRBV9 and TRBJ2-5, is DSGVTQTPKHLITATGQRVTLRCSPRSGDLSVYWYQQSLDQGLQFLIQYYNGEERAKGNILERFSAQQFPDLHSELNLSSLELGDSALYFCASSVDGDREETQYFGPGTRLLVL.

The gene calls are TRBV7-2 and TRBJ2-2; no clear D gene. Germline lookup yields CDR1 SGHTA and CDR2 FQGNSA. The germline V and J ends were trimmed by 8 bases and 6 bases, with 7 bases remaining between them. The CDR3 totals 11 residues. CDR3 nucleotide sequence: TGTGCCAGCTGGAGTCCCGGGGAGCTGTTTTTT. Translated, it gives CASWSPGELFF.

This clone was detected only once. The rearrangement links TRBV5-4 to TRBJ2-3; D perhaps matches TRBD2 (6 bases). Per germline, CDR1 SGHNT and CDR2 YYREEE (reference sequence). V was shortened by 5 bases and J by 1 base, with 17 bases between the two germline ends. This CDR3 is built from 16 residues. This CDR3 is CASSPEGTGGTDTQYF. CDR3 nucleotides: TGTGCCAGCAGTCCGGAAGGGACTGGGGGCACAGATACGCAGTATTTT.

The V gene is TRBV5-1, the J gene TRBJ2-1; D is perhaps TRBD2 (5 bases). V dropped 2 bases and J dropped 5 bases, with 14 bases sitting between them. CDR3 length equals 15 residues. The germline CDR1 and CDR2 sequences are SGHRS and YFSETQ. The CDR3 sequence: CASSFGQSGDNEQFF. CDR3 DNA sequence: TGCGCCAGCAGCTTCGGGCAAAGCGGCGACAATGAGCAGTTCTTC. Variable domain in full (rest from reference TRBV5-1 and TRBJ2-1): KAGVTQTPRYLIKTRGQQVTLSCSPISGHRSVSWYQQTPGQGLQFLFEYFSETQRNKGNFPGRFSGRQFSNSRSEMNVSTLELGDSALYLCASSFGQSGDNEQFFGPGTRLTVL.

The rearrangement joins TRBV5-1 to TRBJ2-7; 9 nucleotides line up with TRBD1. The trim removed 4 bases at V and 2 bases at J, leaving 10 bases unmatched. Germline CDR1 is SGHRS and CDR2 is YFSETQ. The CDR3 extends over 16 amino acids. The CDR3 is CASSQAPGQGTYEQYF. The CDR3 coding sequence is TGCGCCAGCAGCCAGGCCCCCGGACAGGGGACCTACGAGCAGTACTTC.

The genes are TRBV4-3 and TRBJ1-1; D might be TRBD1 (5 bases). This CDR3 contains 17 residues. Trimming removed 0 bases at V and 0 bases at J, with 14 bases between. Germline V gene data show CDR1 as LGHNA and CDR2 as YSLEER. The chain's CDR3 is CASSQETAGRMNTEAFF. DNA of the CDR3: TGCGCCAGCAGCCAAGAAACCGCGGGACGGATGAACACTGAAGCTTTCTTT.